The clone carrying this T cell receptor beta chain was seen more than once but under ten times. The antigen is unknown. This record belongs to a study of T-cell memory formation after mild COVID-19. Study details: Clusters of TCRs were largely donor specific. Whole-study results and caveats: Day 15 to 85 contractors were CD4/CD8 balanced; later expanders leaned CD4+.

The ends lost 6 bases at V and 5 bases at J; junction bases unmatched: 9. This CDR3 comprises 14 residues. The germline gives CDR1 SEHNR, CDR2 FQNEAQ (reference sequence). 5'RACE primed from the constant segment yielded TCR alpha and TCR beta cDNA libraries bearing sample barcodes and UMIs. TCRdb reanalysed the 5' RACE reads using MiXCR and keeps one entry per CDR3 protein. The sample includes about 420,000 distinct CDR3 sequences, more than 20% seen only once; the top ten take 10% to 15%. The TCR originated in an adult woman who had mild COVID-19 (a few samples of this study predate the infection). Cell type and time point are not known. Sequencing input: PBMCs or a T cell subset sorted from them (not recorded which). The chain uses TRBV7-9 and TRBJ1-1; TRBD1 aligns across 7 bases. This chain's CDR3 is CASRPGQTSTEAFF. The CDR3 coding sequence is TGTGCCAGCAGGCCGGGACAGACGAGTACTGAAGCTTTCTTT.